These 14 T cell receptor beta chains share one sample of origin, sequenced in a study of T cell repertoires in cytomegalovirus infection (dated by TCRdb to 2018 to 2020). The treatment or condition tag for this specimen amounts to: in vitro stimulation with specific CMV peptide epitopes to enrich CMV-specific T cells. Sequencing took place on an Illumina HiSeq 1500. TCRdb's own reprocessing of the public reads used fastp at Q25 and MiXCR and kept productive beta chains. Here each entry gathers all rows of one CDR3 protein and keeps the most common genes and DNA. Within this sample are 300,000 to 400,000 distinct CDR3 sequences, with roughly 28% of them counted one time only. The ten top clones hold about 20% of the sample. No antigen is known for these receptors. The sequencing used cultured PBMCs, collected from culture after CMV antigen stimulation. The source is a human donor in good health (CMV status not recorded). Some clones in this sample may be carry-over from other donors' samples.

The chain has TRBV6-2 or TRBV6-3 and TRBJ2-3; D is tentatively TRBD1 or TRBD2 (5 bases each). The CDR3 runs 18 residues. Germline values: CDR1 MNHEY, CDR2 SVGEGT. V was trimmed by 7 bases and J by 1 base, leaving 24 bases between them. The CDR3 coding sequence is TGTGCCAGCAATCACCACCCGGGACGGATCCTAGGCACAGATACGCAGTATTTT. Translation gives CASNHHPGRILGTDTQYF.

For the CDR3, the DNA is TGTGCCAGCAGCTCCCCCGGCGGGGGGGTAGGTGGCTACACCTTC. Protein: CASSSPGGGVGGYTF. This chain uses TRBV7-6 with TRBJ1-2, with D maybe TRBD1 (5 bases). This CDR3 comprises 15 residues. Germline assignment: CDR1 SGHVS and CDR2 FNYEAQ. V was trimmed by 4 bases and J by 7 bases, leaving 19 bases between them.

This clonotype was counted a few times. The rearrangement uses TRBV7-8 and TRBJ2-1; D not certain. V was pared by 3 bases and J by 0 bases, with 9 bases between. The CDR3 is made up of 15 amino acids. The germline CDR1 and CDR2 sequences are SGHVS and FQNEAQ. The CDR3 loop reads CASSFYPSSYNEQFF. As DNA, the CDR3 is TGTGCCAGCAGCTTCTACCCGAGCTCCTACAATGAGCAGTTCTTC.

This chain links TRBV10-3 with TRBJ1-4; perhaps TRBD1 as D (6 bases). Germline values: CDR1 ENHRY, CDR2 SYGVKD. This CDR3 has 18 amino acids. The V gene lost 0 bases and the J gene lost 3 bases, with 17 bases spanning the gap. The chain's CDR3 is CAISESIEDSRPNEKLFF. Written as DNA, the CDR3 is TGTGCCATCAGTGAGTCGATCGAGGACAGCAGGCCTAATGAAAAACTGTTTTTT.

V is TRBV12-3 or TRBV12-4 and J is TRBJ1-2; tentative D call: TRBD1 (6 bases). Trimming stripped 7 bases from V and 6 bases from J, with 24 bases between. The CDR3 spans 16 residues. The CDR3 sequence is CASTPSGGGRLHGYTF. CDR3 DNA: TGTGCCAGCACCCCTTCGGGAGGGGGGAGGCTACATGGCTACACCTTC.

The chain employs TRBV28 and TRBJ2-1; D may be TRBD1 (6 bases). The CDR3 spans 15 residues. V lost 4 bases and J 2 bases, leaving 12 bases between the germline ends. Germline loops: CDR1 MDHEN, CDR2 SYDVKM. Written as DNA, the CDR3 is TGTGCCAGCAGTTCGGCAGGGGTCCCCTACAATGAGCAGTTCTTC. Translation: CASSSAGVPYNEQFF.

This clonotype was seen a handful of times. The V and J genes are TRBV10-3 and TRBJ2-7; 7 bases match TRBD1. V shed 4 bases, J shed 5 bases, and the junction held 11 bases outside the gene matches. Germline loops: CDR1 ENHRY, CDR2 SYGVKD. The CDR3 has 15 residues. The CDR3 spells CAISVGTARRNEQYF. Here the CDR3 DNA reads TGTGCCATCAGTGTAGGGACAGCCCGGCGAAACGAGCAGTACTTC.

Only a few counts were recorded for this clonotype. This chain connects TRBV15 to TRBJ2-5; D unresolved. CDR1 and CDR2 from the germline V gene are LNHNV and YYDKDF (reference sequence). Trimming removed 5 bases at V and 0 bases at J, with 10 bases between. There are 14 residues in the CDR3. The CDR3 sequence: CATSPTTYQETQYF. Here the CDR3 DNA reads TGTGCCACCAGCCCAACCACGTACCAAGAGACCCAGTACTTC.

This clonotype was seen more than once but under ten times. V gene TRBV6-5 combines with J gene TRBJ2-6; D ambiguous. This CDR3 contains 13 residues. Germline lookup yields CDR1 MNHEY and CDR2 SVGAGI. The V end was cut by 4 bases, the J end by 4 bases, with 5 bases between. The CDR3 sequence is CASSSQGANVLTF. The CDR3 coding sequence is TGTGCCAGCAGTTCACAAGGGGCCAACGTCCTGACTTTC.

The J gene is TRBJ2-7, the V gene TRBV7-9, with 11 bases lining up with TRBD2. The CDR3 length is 19 residues. Trimming cost V 5 bases and J 4 bases; bases outside gene matches: 19. The V gene's germline CDR1 is SEHNR and CDR2 FQNEAQ (reference sequence). CDR3 DNA sequence: TGTGCCAGCAGCCCGGACAGGGGAAGACTAGCGGGAAGGGTTTACGAGCAGTACTTC. This encodes CASSPDRGRLAGRVYEQYF.

The chain combines TRBV14 with TRBJ2-5, with 7 bases that match TRBD1. The junction had 14 bases not matched to a gene; V was cut back by 0 bases and J by 4 bases. From germline, CDR1 is SGHDN and CDR2 FVKESK. The CDR3 loop spans 18 amino acids. This chain's CDR3 is CASSQDPPLTGRRETQYF. CDR3 bases: TGTGCCAGCAGCCAAGATCCCCCCCTGACAGGGCGGCGAGAGACCCAGTACTTC.

This chain joins TRBV2 and TRBJ2-7; 7 bases fit TRBD1. Germline lookup yields CDR1 SNHLY and CDR2 FYNNEI. V gave up 5 bases and J gave up 2 bases; unmatched junction bases: 12. The CDR3 extends over 16 amino acids. The CDR3 region has the DNA TGTGCCAGCAGTCCGGGACAGACGGGTTCGACCTACGAGCAGTACTTC. Amino acids: CASSPGQTGSTYEQYF.

In its sample, this clonotype was seen a few times. The V call is TRBV10-1, the J call TRBJ2-3, with no clear D. CDR3 size: 12 residues. Germline lookup yields CDR1 WNHNN and CDR2 SYGVQD (reference sequence). Trimming left V 3 bases short and J 7 bases short, with 8 bases between. In DNA form, the CDR3 reads TGCGCCAGCAGTGATGGTGTGAATACGCAGTATTTT. It codes for CASSDGVNTQYF.

This clonotype has a handful of counts. The chain combines TRBV7-9 with TRBJ1-2; D is perhaps TRBD1 (6 bases). CDR3 size: 18 residues. Trimming cost V 5 bases and J 0 bases, with 22 bases left between them. Germline lookup yields CDR1 SEHNR and CDR2 FQNEAQ (reference sequence). The CDR3 DNA is TGTGCCAGCAGCCCAATTGGGGCCGCGGACAGCTCTAACTATGGCTACACCTTC. Translation: CASSPIGAADSSNYGYTF.